This T cell receptor beta chain emerged from a study of beta chain features in type 1 diabetes. Expressed TCRB transcripts were sequenced after all isolated RNA was converted to cDNA. Profiling relied on immunoSEQ multiplex PCR, and the TCRdb table lists in-frame clones only, not all of them. Of hundreds of thousands of clones in the sample, approximately 30% were seen once. The V and J ends lost 3 bases and 0 bases, in that order; junction bases with no gene match: 5. Germline assignment: CDR1 SGDLS and CDR2 YYNGEE. The CDR3 covers 16 residues. Sequencing was done on a sample of naive CD4+ T cells from blood. This chain joins TRBV9 and TRBJ2-4, with 8 bases that match TRBD1. This TCR was recovered from a man between 18 and 35 years old in good health. This CDR3 is CASSAGQGLAKNIQYF. In DNA, the CDR3 is TGTGCCAGCAGCGCCGGACAGGGATTAGCCAAAAACATTCAGTACTTC. Complete variable domain (other parts from reference TRBV9 and TRBJ2-4): DSGVTQTPKHLITATGQRVTLRCSPRSGDLSVYWYQQSLDQGLQFLIQYYNGEERAKGNILERFSAQQFPDLHSELNLSSLELGDSALYFCASSAGQGLAKNIQYFGAGTRLSVL.